This T cell receptor (beta chain) was documented in a study of Ad26.COV2.S vaccination and SARS-CoV-2 variants (dated by TCRdb to the early 2020s). Turning to the overall study: Vaccine-arm donors were drawn from COV1001, a multicentre, randomized, double-blind, placebo-controlled phase I-IIa trial of Ad26.COV2.S in healthy adults. The specificity and breadth of SARS-CoV-2-reactive T cell receptors after Ad26.COV2.S vaccination were assessed by TCRbeta repertoire sequencing. Ad26.COV2.S was administered intramuscularly at 5 x 10^10 or 1 x 10^11 viral particles, either as a single shot or as two shots given 56 days apart. Participants in the trial were split at random into five groups of five each, receiving low-dose or high-dose Ad26.COV2.S once or twice, or else placebo on both occasions. Investigators remained blinded to trial group allocation during experiments and outcome assessment. The TCR-sequenced set comprised about 30 samples: approximately 20 Ad26.COV2.S vaccine recipients, 5 placebo recipients and 8 SARS-CoV-2 convalescent individuals. Points the paper makes about the study in general: Ad26.COV2.S recipients had higher spike-specific TCR breadth than placebo recipients (P = 0.0014). After vaccination, spike-specific CD8+ and CD4+ T cell responses were reported to show substantial breadth. Comparable non-spike TCR breadth was observed between vaccine and placebo recipients, consistent with only spike being contained in the vaccine. The study lacked the statistical power to compare responses across vaccine doses or regimens. According to the authors, total T cell responses may have been underestimated by the TCR breadth and depth analyses.

Concerning this clone itself: What antigen it recognizes has not been identified. No base quality values were provided; no much bigger clone lies one nucleotide off.

For CDR1 and CDR2, the germline V gene lists MNHEY and SVGEGT. CDR3 length: 14 amino acids, cysteine to phenylalanine. Just CDR3 DNA is preserved here, 42 bases in frame from base 1. Trimming accounts for 6 bases at V and 1 base at J, while the number of junction bases matched to no gene is 3. Per the publication, the treatment or condition label means: around 19 received Ad26.COV2.S at low or high dose, single or two shots; roughly 5 received placebo; per-sample allocation not given. For vaccine and placebo recipients, repertoires were sequenced using samples collected on day 63 after the first injection. In Cohort 1b, about 25 adults aged 18-55 years were enrolled at a single site in Boston, USA, between 29 July and 7 August 2020. As a vaccine, Ad26.COV2.S was a replication-incompetent adenovirus type 26 vector that expressed a prefusion-stabilized SARS-CoV-2 spike protein derived from the original Wuhan strain.

The immunoSEQ Assay was the method used to sequence TCRbeta CDR3 regions. After extraction, genomic DNA underwent amplification by bias-controlled multiplex PCR, followed by high-throughput sequencing. The original methods were these. To quantify the absolute abundance of each unique TCRbeta CDR3 region, sequences were collapsed and filtered. T cell fraction was estimated by normalization of TCRbeta template counts to usable DNA, with usable DNA being measured through amplification of reference genes present in all nucleated cells. Repertoire TCRs were annotated as SARS-CoV-2-specific when V gene, CDR3 amino acid sequence and J gene were exactly matched to a known reactive TCR set. MIRA supplied the reference SARS-CoV-2 TCR set, which was filtered for enrichment in COVID-19-positive ImmuneCODE repertoires so that public or cross-reactive TCRs were removed. Using the MIRA antigens, annotated TCRs were further analysed by specific ORF or by position within an ORF. Breadth was defined as annotated unique rearrangements over total unique productive rearrangements; depth was the summed frequency of those rearrangements. TCR breadth was compared between groups using two-sided Wilcoxon rank-sum tests. The immuneACCESS repertoire file appears here via TCRdb, limited to in-frame rearrangements. These files lack a portion of the clones; in checked studies, under half of the deficit traces to unresolved V genes, and the cause of the others is not known. The V and J calls and clone size come from that table; D and trimming were worked out from the DNA. The sample yields around 300,000 clones; 75% to 90% were counted once. The ten largest clones take up approximately 5% of the sample.

The chain joins TRBV6-2 or TRBV6-3 to TRBJ2-3, with 8 bases aligning to TRBD2. The clonotype was recovered from a person aged 18-65 years who received the Ad26.COV2.S COVID-19 vaccine or a placebo. Here the sequenced sample was peripheral blood, taken in a trial of Ad26.COV2.S vaccine versus placebo. The CDR3 region: CASSPGGGTDTQYF. The DNA sequence is given as TGTGCCAGCAGCCCCGGGGGGGGCACAGATACGCAGTATTTT.